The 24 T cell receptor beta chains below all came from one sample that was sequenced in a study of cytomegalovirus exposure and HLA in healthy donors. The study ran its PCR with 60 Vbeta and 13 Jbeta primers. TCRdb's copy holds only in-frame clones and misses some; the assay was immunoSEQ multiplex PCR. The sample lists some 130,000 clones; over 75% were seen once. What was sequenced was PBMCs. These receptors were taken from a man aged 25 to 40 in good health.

CDR3 nucleotide sequence: TGTGCCAGCAGCCCCCCGGGGAACTCCTACGAGCAGTACTTC. Translation: CASSPPGNSYEQYF. This chain uses TRBV9 with TRBJ2-7, with D perhaps matching TRBD2 (5 bases). The length of the CDR3 is 14 residues. Trimming removed 4 bases from V and 0 bases from J, with 11 bases in between. Germline CDR1 and CDR2: SGDLS and YYNGEE.

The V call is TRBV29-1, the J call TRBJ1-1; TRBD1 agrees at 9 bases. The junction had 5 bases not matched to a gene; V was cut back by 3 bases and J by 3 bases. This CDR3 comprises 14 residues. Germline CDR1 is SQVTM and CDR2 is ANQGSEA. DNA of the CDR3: TGCAGCGTTGACCCGACAGGGGGGTACACTGAAGCTTTCTTT. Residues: CSVDPTGGYTEAFF.

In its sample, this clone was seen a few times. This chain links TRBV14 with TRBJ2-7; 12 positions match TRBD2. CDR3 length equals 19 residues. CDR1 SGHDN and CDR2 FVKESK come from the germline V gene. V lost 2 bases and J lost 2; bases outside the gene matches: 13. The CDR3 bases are TGTGCCAGCAGCCAAAAGTCTCGGGGACTAGCGGGTCGAACCTACGAGCAGTACTTC. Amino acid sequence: CASSQKSRGLAGRTYEQYF.

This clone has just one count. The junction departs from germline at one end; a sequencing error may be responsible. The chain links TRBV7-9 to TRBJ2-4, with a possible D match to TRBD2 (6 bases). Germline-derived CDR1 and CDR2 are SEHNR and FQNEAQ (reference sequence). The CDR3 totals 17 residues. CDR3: CSSSLPRGGLAKNIQYF. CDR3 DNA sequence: TGTTCCAGCAGCTTACCTCGGGGAGGTCTGGCCAAAAACATTCAGTACTTC.

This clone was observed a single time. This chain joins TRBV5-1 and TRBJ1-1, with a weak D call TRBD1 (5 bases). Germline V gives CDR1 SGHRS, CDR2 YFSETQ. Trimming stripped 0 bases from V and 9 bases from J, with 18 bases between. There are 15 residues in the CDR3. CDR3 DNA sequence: TGCGCCAGCAGCTTGGCCACAGGCCCCGGGAGGAAAGCTTTCTTT. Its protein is CASSLATGPGRKAFF.

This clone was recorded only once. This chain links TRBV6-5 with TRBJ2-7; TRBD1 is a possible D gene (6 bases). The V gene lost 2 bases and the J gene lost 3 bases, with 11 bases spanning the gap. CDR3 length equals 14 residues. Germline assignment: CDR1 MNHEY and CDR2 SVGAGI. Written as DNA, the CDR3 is TGTGCCAGCAGTTACAGGGACACCCTCTACGAGCAGTACTTC. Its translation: CASSYRDTLYEQYF.

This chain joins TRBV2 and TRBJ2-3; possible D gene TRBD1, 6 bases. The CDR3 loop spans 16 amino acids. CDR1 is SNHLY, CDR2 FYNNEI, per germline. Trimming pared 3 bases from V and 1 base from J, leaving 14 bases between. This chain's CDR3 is CASSEVGGLGTDTQYF. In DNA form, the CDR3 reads TGTGCCAGCAGTGAGGTTGGGGGCCTTGGCACAGATACGCAGTATTTT.

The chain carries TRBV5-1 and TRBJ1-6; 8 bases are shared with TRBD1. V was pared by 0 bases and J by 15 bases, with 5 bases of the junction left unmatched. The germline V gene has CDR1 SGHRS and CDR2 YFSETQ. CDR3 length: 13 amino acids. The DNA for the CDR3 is TGCGCCAGCAGCTTGGCCGACAGGGGAGACCTCCACTTT. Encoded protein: CASSLADRGDLHF. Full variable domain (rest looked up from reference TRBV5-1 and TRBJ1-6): KAGVTQTPRYLIKTRGQQVTLSCSPISGHRSVSWYQQTPGQGLQFLFEYFSETQRNKGNFPGRFSGRQFSNSRSEMNVSTLELGDSALYLCASSLADRGDLHFGNGTRLTVT.

CDR3 amino acids: CASSPDTGSYEQYF. CDR3 DNA: TGTGCCAGCTCACCGGACACAGGGTCCTACGAGCAGTACTTC. V gene TRBV18 combines with J gene TRBJ2-7, with D possibly matching TRBD1 (6 bases). Germline loops: CDR1 KGHSH, CDR2 LQKENI. V was cut by 3 bases and J by 1 base, with 10 bases left in between. The CDR3 totals 14 residues. The variable domain in full, with the rest retrieved from reference TRBV18 and TRBJ2-7, is NAGVMQNPRHLVRRRGQEARLRCSPMKGHSHVYWYRQLPEEGLKFMVYLQKENIIDESGMPKERFSAEFPKEGPSILRIQQVVRGDSAAYFCASSPDTGSYEQYFGPGTRLTVT.

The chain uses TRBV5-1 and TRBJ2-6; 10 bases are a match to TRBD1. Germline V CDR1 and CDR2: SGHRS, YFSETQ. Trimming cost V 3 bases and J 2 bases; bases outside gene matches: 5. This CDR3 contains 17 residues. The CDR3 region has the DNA TGCGCCAGCAGCTCGCCGGGACAGGGGACTGGGGCCAACGTCCTGACTTTC. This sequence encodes CASSSPGQGTGANVLTF.

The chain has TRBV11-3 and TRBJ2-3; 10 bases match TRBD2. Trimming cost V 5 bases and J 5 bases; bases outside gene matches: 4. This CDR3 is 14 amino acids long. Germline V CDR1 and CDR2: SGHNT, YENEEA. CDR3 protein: CASSKRLAGDTQYF. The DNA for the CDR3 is TGTGCCAGCAGCAAACGACTAGCGGGAGATACGCAGTATTTT.

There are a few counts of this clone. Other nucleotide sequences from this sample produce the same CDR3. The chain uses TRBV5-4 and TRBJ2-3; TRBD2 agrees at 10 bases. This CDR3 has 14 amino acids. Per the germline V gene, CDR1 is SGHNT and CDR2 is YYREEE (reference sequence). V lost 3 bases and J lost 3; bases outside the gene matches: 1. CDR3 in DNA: TGTGCCAGCAGCTCTAGCGGGAGTACAGATACGCAGTATTTT. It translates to CASSSSGSTDTQYF.

Written as DNA, the CDR3 is TGTGCCAGCAGCTTATATGCGGCCCATGGGGAGCAGTACTTC. It encodes CASSLYAAHGEQYF. V usage is TRBV11-3 and J usage is TRBJ2-7; no clear D gene. This CDR3 spans 14 amino acids. V gave up 2 bases and J gave up 7 bases, with 15 bases separating them. CDR1 SGHNT and CDR2 YENEEA come from the germline V gene.

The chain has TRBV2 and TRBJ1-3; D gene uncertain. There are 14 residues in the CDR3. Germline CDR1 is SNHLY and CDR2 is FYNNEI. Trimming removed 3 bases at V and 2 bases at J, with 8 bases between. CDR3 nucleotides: TGTGCCAGCAGTGATACCGGGGCTGGAAACACCATATATTTT. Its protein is CASSDTGAGNTIYF.

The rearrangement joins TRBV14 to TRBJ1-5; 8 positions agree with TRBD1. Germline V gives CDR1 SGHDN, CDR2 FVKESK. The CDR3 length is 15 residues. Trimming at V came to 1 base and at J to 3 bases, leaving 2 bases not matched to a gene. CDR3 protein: CASSQGQGNNQPQHF. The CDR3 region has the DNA TGTGCCAGCAGCCAAGGACAGGGGAACAATCAGCCCCAGCATTTT.

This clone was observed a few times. The CDR3 bases are TGCGCCAGCAGCGAAACAACTAGCGGGAGTGCGGATACGCAGTATTTT. This gives the protein CASSETTSGSADTQYF. The chain couples TRBV5-1 to TRBJ2-3; 11 positions match TRBD2. V shed 4 bases and J 6 bases; nucleotides not matched to a gene: 10. Looked up from germline, CDR1 is SGHRS and CDR2 is YFSETQ. CDR3 length: 16 amino acids.

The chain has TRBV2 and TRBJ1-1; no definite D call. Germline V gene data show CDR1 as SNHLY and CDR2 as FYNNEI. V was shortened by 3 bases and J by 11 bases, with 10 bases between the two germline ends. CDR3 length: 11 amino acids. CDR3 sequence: CASSESSVAFF. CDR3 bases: TGTGCCAGCAGTGAGAGCTCGGTGGCTTTCTTT.

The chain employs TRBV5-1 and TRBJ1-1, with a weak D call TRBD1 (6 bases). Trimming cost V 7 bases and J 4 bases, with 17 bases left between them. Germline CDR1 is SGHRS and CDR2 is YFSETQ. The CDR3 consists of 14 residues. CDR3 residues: CASGLGTRGTEAFF. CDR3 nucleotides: TGCGCCAGCGGGCTGGGGACACGGGGCACTGAAGCTTTCTTT.

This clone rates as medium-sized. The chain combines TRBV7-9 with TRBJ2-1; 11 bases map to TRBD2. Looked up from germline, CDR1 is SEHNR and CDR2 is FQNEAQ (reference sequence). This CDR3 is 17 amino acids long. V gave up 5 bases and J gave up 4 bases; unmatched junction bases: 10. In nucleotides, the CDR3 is TGTGCCAGCAGCGGAGCAAGACTAGCGGGATCATACAATGAGCAGTTCTTC. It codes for CASSGARLAGSYNEQFF.

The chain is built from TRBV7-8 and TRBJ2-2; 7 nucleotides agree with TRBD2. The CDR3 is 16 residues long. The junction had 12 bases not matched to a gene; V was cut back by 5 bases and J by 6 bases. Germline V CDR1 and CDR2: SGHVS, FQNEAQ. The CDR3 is CASSAPWRESPGELFF. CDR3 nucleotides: TGTGCCAGCAGCGCCCCATGGCGGGAGTCCCCCGGGGAGCTGTTTTTT. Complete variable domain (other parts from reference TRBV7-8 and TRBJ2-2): GAGVSQSPRYKVAKRGQDVALRCDPISGHVSLFWYQQALGQGPEFLTYFQNEAQLDKSGLPSDRFFAERPEGSVSTLKIQRTQQEDSAVYLCASSAPWRESPGELFFGEGSRLTVL.

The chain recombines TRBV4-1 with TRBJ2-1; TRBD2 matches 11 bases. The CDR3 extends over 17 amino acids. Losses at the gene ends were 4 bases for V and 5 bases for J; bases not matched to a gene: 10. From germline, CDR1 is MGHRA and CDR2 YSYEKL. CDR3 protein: CASSRNILAGEHNEQFF. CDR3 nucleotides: TGCGCCAGCAGCCGTAACATACTAGCGGGAGAACACAATGAGCAGTTCTTC.

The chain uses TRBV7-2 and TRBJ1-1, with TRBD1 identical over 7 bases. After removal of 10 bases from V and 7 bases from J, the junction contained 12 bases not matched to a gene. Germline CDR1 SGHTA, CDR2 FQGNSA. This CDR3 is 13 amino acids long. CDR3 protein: CATSGGISDEAFF. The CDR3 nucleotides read TGTGCCACTTCAGGGGGTATAAGTGATGAAGCTTTCTTT.

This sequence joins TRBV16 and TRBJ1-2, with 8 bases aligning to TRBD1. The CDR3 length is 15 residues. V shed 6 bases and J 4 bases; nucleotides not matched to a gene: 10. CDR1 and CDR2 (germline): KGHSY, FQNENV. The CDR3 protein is CASSPGTGTIYGYTF. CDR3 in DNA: TGTGCCAGCAGTCCCGGGACAGGAACGATCTATGGCTACACCTTC. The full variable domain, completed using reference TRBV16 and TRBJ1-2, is GEEVAQTPKHLVRGEGQKAKLYCAPIKGHSYVFWYQQVLKNEFKFLISFQNENVFDETGMPKERFSAKCLPNSPCSLEIQATKLEDSAVYFCASSPGTGTIYGYTFGSGTRLTVV.

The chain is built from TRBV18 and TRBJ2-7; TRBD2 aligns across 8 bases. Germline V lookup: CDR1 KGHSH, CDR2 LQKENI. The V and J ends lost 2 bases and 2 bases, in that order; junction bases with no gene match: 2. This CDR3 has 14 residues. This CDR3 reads CASSPSGGAYEQYF. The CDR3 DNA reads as TGTGCCAGCTCACCAAGCGGGGGAGCCTACGAGCAGTACTTC.